One sample yielded the 30 T cell receptor beta chains listed below, sequenced in a study of T cell changes during pregnancy in multiple sclerosis. Only in-frame clones appear in the TCRdb table, and some are missing; sequencing was by immunoSEQ multiplex PCR. The sample holds around 88,000 clones, 92% seen once. The source material was peripheral blood, sampled after pregnancy. The receptor set was obtained from a female donor in good health, enrolled as a control in a pregnancy study.

The gene calls are TRBV6-1 and TRBJ2-7; 12 bases fit TRBD2. CDR3 length: 13 amino acids. CDR1 and CDR2 from the germline V gene are MNHNS and SASEGT. V lost 6 bases and J lost 5; bases outside the gene matches: 2. CDR3 DNA: TGTGCCAGCAGACCTAGCGGGGGGGACGAGCAGTACTTC. The encoded protein is CASRPSGGDEQYF.

This chain connects TRBV7-5 to TRBJ2-4; the table calls TRBD1, which could not be checked here. TRBV7-5 is an annotated pseudogene. The CDR3 totals 19 residues. The CDR3 protein is CARSFTAVRSRMCQNIQYF. CDR3 nucleotide sequence: TGTGCCAGAAGCTTTACAGCCGTCCGGTCACGCATGTGCCAAAACATTCAGTACTTC.

This chain joins TRBV9 and TRBJ1-4; D is possibly TRBD1 (6 bases). The CDR3 runs to 16 residues. The germline V gene has CDR1 SGDLS and CDR2 YYNGEE. Trimming stripped 0 bases from V and 6 bases from J, with 15 bases between. The CDR3 DNA sequence: TGTGCCAGCAGCGTAGGTCTTAGGGCAGGGGATGAAAAACTGTTTTTT. Amino acids: CASSVGLRAGDEKLFF.

This clone was counted once. The chain joins TRBV5-4 to TRBJ2-7; 8 positions match TRBD1. V shed 5 bases and J 2 bases; nucleotides not matched to a gene: 3. CDR1 SGHNT and CDR2 YYREEE come from the germline V gene (reference sequence). This CDR3 region has 13 residues. CDR3 bases: TGTGCCAGCAGTGCGGGACAGGCCTACGAGCAGTACTTC. Protein sequence: CASSAGQAYEQYF.

The rearrangement links TRBV2 to TRBJ1-5, with D possibly matching TRBD1 (5 bases). The CDR3 consists of 15 residues. The V gene lost 7 bases and the J gene lost 5 bases, with 18 bases spanning the gap. CDR1 is SNHLY and CDR2 is FYNNEI in the germline V gene. The CDR3 nucleotides read TGTGCCAGCACTTCGGGGGAGAGGGGCGATCAGCCCCAGCATTTT. This gives the protein CASTSGERGDQPQHF.

This chain links TRBV9 with TRBJ1-2; no clear D. V lost 2 bases and J lost 2, with 13 bases in between. Germline V lookup: CDR1 SGDLS, CDR2 YYNGEE. The length of the CDR3 is 15 residues. This chain's CDR3 is CASSVSSAGNYGYTF. DNA for the CDR3: TGTGCCAGCAGCGTTTCTTCGGCAGGCAACTATGGCTACACCTTC.

The chain employs TRBV7-6 and TRBJ2-7; D possibly corresponds to TRBD1 (5 bases). The CDR3 runs to 15 residues. V was cut by 3 bases and J by 3 bases, with 15 bases left in between. Germline loops: CDR1 SGHVS, CDR2 FNYEAQ. The CDR3 is CASSLYGQGGYEQYF. The CDR3 region has the DNA TGTGCCAGCAGCTTGTATGGGCAGGGCGGCTACGAGCAGTACTTC. The entire variable domain, with the rest obtained from reference TRBV7-6 and TRBJ2-7, is as follows: GAGVSQSPRYKVTKRGQDVALRCDPISGHVSLYWYRQALGQGPEFLTYFNYEAQQDKSGLPNDRFSAERPEGSISTLTIQRTEQRDSAMYRCASSLYGQGGYEQYFGPGTRLTVT.

J is TRBJ2-5 and V is TRBV10-3; 7 bases are a match to TRBD1. The tail of the sequence fits TRBJ2-7 better, so the J call may be wrong. The germline CDR1 and CDR2 sequences are ENHRY and SYGVKD. CDR3 length: 14 residues. CDR3 region: CAITQGTATYEQYF. The CDR3 bases are TGTGCCATCACCCAAGGGACAGCTACCTACGAGCAGTACTTC.

The rearrangement joins TRBV27 to TRBJ1-5; 10 positions agree with TRBD1. Per the germline V gene, CDR1 is MNHEY and CDR2 is SMNVEV (reference sequence). V gave up 6 bases and J gave up 5 bases; unmatched junction bases: 4. The CDR3 totals 14 residues. The CDR3: CASRPDRGHQPQHF. The CDR3 DNA reads as TGTGCCAGCAGGCCCGACAGGGGGCATCAGCCCCAGCATTTT.

V gene TRBV2 combines with J gene TRBJ2-4, with no clear D. Trimming stripped 3 bases from V and 4 bases from J, with 10 bases between. The CDR3 runs to 14 residues. Germline V lookup: CDR1 SNHLY, CDR2 FYNNEI. The CDR3 bases are TGTGCCAGCAGTGATGGGCACGCAAAAAACATTCAGTACTTC. Its protein is CASSDGHAKNIQYF.

V is TRBV7-9 and J is TRBJ2-7; TRBD1 aligns across 7 bases. Germline V gives CDR1 SEHNR, CDR2 FQNEAQ (reference sequence). With V trimmed by 0 bases and J by 4 bases, 6 bases remained unmatched. This CDR3 comprises 15 residues. The CDR3 spells CASSLAQTGLYEQYF. CDR3 nucleotides: TGTGCCAGCAGCTTAGCTCAGACAGGGCTATACGAGCAGTACTTC.

This clone was picked up one time. The chain employs TRBV6-5 and TRBJ2-7, with D maybe TRBD1 (6 bases). This CDR3 region has 14 residues. Deletions cut 10 bases from V and 3 bases from J, with 19 bases between. Germline V CDR1 and CDR2: MNHEY, SVGAGI. The DNA for the CDR3 is TGTGCCACCAGACTATTACAGGGTGGCTACGAGCAGTACTTC. Its translation: CATRLLQGGYEQYF.

The chain is built from TRBV5-4 and TRBJ2-2, with 10 bases identical to TRBD1. CDR3 length: 15 residues. CDR1 is SGHNT and CDR2 is YYREEE in the germline V gene (reference sequence). V lost 4 bases and J lost 5; bases outside the gene matches: 5. Here the CDR3 DNA reads TGTGCCAGCAGCCAGGGACAGGGGACTACCGGGGAGCTGTTTTTT. Protein sequence: CASSQGQGTTGELFF.

The chain has TRBV19 and TRBJ1-1; 7 bases match TRBD1. The V segment lost 4 bases and the J segment 0 bases; nucleotides outside the gene matches: 2. This CDR3 has 14 residues. Germline V CDR1 and CDR2: LNHDA, SQIVND (reference sequence). The CDR3 DNA is TGTGCCAGTAGTACGGGACAGTTGAACACTGAAGCTTTCTTT. Protein: CASSTGQLNTEAFF.

The chain uses TRBV20-1 and TRBJ2-1; unclear D gene. Germline-derived CDR1 and CDR2 are DFQATT and SNEGSKA (reference sequence). Trimming took 5 bases from V and 1 from J, leaving 3 bases between them. This CDR3 comprises 11 residues. CDR3 nucleotide sequence: TGCAGTGCTCCATCCTACAATGAGCAGTTCTTC. Amino acids: CSAPSYNEQFF.

The chain joins TRBV6-5 to TRBJ1-2; D gene ambiguous. V was cut by 0 bases and J by 8 bases, with 13 bases left in between. The germline CDR1 and CDR2 sequences are MNHEY and SVGAGI. CDR3 size: 14 residues. The CDR3 loop is CASSYSMGPGGYTF. CDR3 DNA: TGTGCCAGCAGTTACTCGATGGGCCCGGGGGGCTACACCTTC.

The chain recombines TRBV14 with TRBJ1-1; D might be TRBD1 (6 bases). Deletions cut 4 bases from V and 3 bases from J, with 18 bases between. CDR1 and CDR2 from the germline V gene are SGHDN and FVKESK. The CDR3 runs to 16 residues. CDR3 residues: CASSRLGGRGDTEAFF. In DNA form, the CDR3 reads TGTGCCAGCAGCCGCCTCGGGGGGCGAGGGGACACTGAAGCTTTCTTT.

The gene calls are TRBV6-1 and TRBJ1-2, with D uncertain. Germline V gives CDR1 MNHNS, CDR2 SASEGT. With 10 bases removed from V and 9 bases from J, the gap between germline ends came to 12 bases. The CDR3 runs to 10 residues. CDR3 amino acids: CATIQARYTF. The CDR3 DNA reads as TGTGCCACCATCCAGGCTCGCTACACCTTC.

This chain joins TRBV7-3 and TRBJ1-1; 11 bases align to TRBD1. With V trimmed by 5 bases and J by 4 bases, 3 bases remained unmatched. This CDR3 comprises 14 residues. Per the germline V gene, CDR1 is SGHTA and CDR2 is FQGTGA. CDR3 coding DNA: TGTGCCAGCAGCCCAGGACAGGGGGCCACTGAAGCTTTCTTT. Translated: CASSPGQGATEAFF.

CDR3 in amino acids: CASSPIWGPGNTIYF. The CDR3 nucleotides read TGTGCCAGCAGCCCCATCTGGGGGCCTGGAAACACCATATATTTT. This chain uses TRBV7-9 with TRBJ1-3; a possible D gene is TRBD1 (6 bases). The CDR3 is made up of 15 amino acids. Per germline, CDR1 SEHNR and CDR2 FQNEAQ (reference sequence). V lost 5 bases, J lost 2 bases, and 13 bases lay in between.

This chain connects TRBV4-1 to TRBJ1-2, with D perhaps matching TRBD1 (5 bases). From germline, CDR1 is MGHRA and CDR2 YSYEKL. The CDR3 length is 17 residues. V shed 4 bases and J shed 4 bases, with 22 bases lying between them. The CDR3 region has the DNA TGCGCCAGCAGCCCCTGGGACTCCCCGACCGGGGGCTATGGCTACACCTTC. Encoded protein: CASSPWDSPTGGYGYTF.

This sequence joins TRBV7-9 and TRBJ2-3; D possibly corresponds to TRBD2 (6 bases). The CDR3 runs 16 residues. Germline V gives CDR1 SEHNR, CDR2 FQNEAQ (reference sequence). The V and J ends lost 5 bases and 3 bases respectively, with 18 bases between them. The chain's CDR3 is CASSMTGTPTTDTQYF. As DNA, the CDR3 is TGTGCCAGCAGCATGACTGGGACTCCGACTACAGATACGCAGTATTTT.

The chain uses TRBV11-1 and TRBJ2-7, with 10 bases matching TRBD2. V gave up 5 bases and J gave up 0 bases; unmatched junction bases: 10. CDR1 is SGHAT, CDR2 FQDESV, per germline (reference sequence). This CDR3 comprises 17 residues. CDR3 protein: CASSPGLAVLRSYEQYF. In DNA, the CDR3 is TGTGCCAGCAGCCCCGGACTAGCGGTTCTGCGCTCCTACGAGCAGTACTTC.

This chain joins TRBV5-1 and TRBJ1-1, with D possibly matching TRBD1 (6 bases). Germline CDR1 and CDR2: SGHRS and YFSETQ. V was clipped by 5 bases and J by 5 bases, with 13 bases between them. CDR3 length equals 13 residues. CDR3 bases: TGCGCCAGCAGAGTACAGGGTCCAACTGAAGCTTTCTTT. This sequence encodes CASRVQGPTEAFF.

The V gene is TRBV6-6, the J gene TRBJ2-5; the match to TRBD1 covers 11 bases. The CDR3 runs 15 residues. The junction had 5 bases not matched to a gene; V was cut back by 5 bases and J by 3 bases. The germline V gene has CDR1 MNHNY and CDR2 SVGAGI (reference sequence). CDR3 amino acids: CASSPPGQGEETQYF. The CDR3 coding sequence is TGTGCCAGCAGTCCCCCGGGACAGGGGGAAGAGACCCAGTACTTC.

The chain couples TRBV28 to TRBJ1-2; 9 bases agree with TRBD1. Germline lookup yields CDR1 MDHEN and CDR2 SYDVKM. V was pared by 5 bases and J by 8 bases, with 15 bases of the junction left unmatched. This CDR3 comprises 16 residues. The CDR3 reads CASSPTPTGGGKGYTF. CDR3 sequence (DNA): TGTGCCAGCAGTCCCACCCCGACAGGGGGAGGGAAGGGCTACACCTTC.

This sequence joins TRBV5-1 and TRBJ1-1, with no clear D. The CDR3 is 14 amino acids. CDR1 is SGHRS and CDR2 is YFSETQ in the germline V gene. The germline V and J ends were trimmed by 0 bases and 5 bases, with 11 bases remaining between them. The CDR3 coding sequence is TGCGCCAGCAGCTTGGAGCGGGTAAAGACTGAAGCTTTCTTT. Amino acid sequence: CASSLERVKTEAFF. Supplemented by reference TRBV5-1 and TRBJ1-1, the full variable domain reads KAGVTQTPRYLIKTRGQQVTLSCSPISGHRSVSWYQQTPGQGLQFLFEYFSETQRNKGNFPGRFSGRQFSNSRSEMNVSTLELGDSALYLCASSLERVKTEAFFGQGTRLTVV.

The chain carries TRBV10-3 and TRBJ1-1; no clear D. Germline V gives CDR1 ENHRY, CDR2 SYGVKD. With 10 bases removed from V and 3 bases from J, the gap between germline ends came to 12 bases. There are 12 residues in the CDR3. The CDR3 loop is CATHQADTEAFF. In nucleotides, the CDR3 is TGTGCCACCCACCAGGCTGACACTGAAGCTTTCTTT.

The gene calls are TRBV27 and TRBJ1-1; D is uncertain. Germline loops: CDR1 MNHEY, CDR2 SMNVEV (reference sequence). This CDR3 comprises 14 residues. V shed 5 bases and J shed 2 bases, with 12 bases lying between them. The CDR3 reads CASSALGFNTEAFF. The CDR3 DNA is TGTGCCAGCAGTGCACTAGGCTTTAACACTGAAGCTTTCTTT.

The chain couples TRBV6-1 to TRBJ1-5; 9 nucleotides match TRBD1. From germline, CDR1 is MNHNS and CDR2 SASEGT. The CDR3 loop spans 15 amino acids. V was clipped by 5 bases and J by 4 bases; unmatched bases: 6. The CDR3 sequence is CASSSGTGPNQPQHF. CDR3 coding DNA: TGTGCCAGCAGTTCCGGGACAGGGCCAAATCAGCCCCAGCATTTT.